This paragraph covers one TCR beta chain sequence. TCR beta cDNA was made from 450 to 600 ng total RNA with a constant-region primer. Each TCR beta library was derived from three nested multiplex PCR rounds that employed slightly modified ARM-PCR. TRBV1-TRBV30 forward primers paired with a C-beta reverse primer were used in the first two PCR rounds, which ran approximately 11 cycles each. TCRdb reanalysed the multiplex PCR reads using MiXCR and keeps one entry per CDR3 protein. The data hold about 37,000 distinct CDR3 sequences, with roughly 74% observed a single time. The data derive from a study of tumor-infiltrating lymphocytes in primary liver carcinoma. Study-level information: Those enrolled were patients of both sexes, who were aged 30 to 69 years.

V lost 8 bases, J lost 8 bases, and 6 bases stayed unmatched. The CDR3 totals 12 residues. CDR1 MNHNY and CDR2 SVGAGI come from the germline V gene (reference sequence). It was from about 21-30 mg of unsorted bulk tissue that RNA and DNA were co-extracted. The receptor was isolated from a man aged 40-49 years with primary liver carcinoma and hepatitis B virus infection. The sample was tumor-adjacent normal liver tissue. The V call is TRBV6-6, the J call TRBJ2-7; 10 positions agree with TRBD1. The CDR3 DNA sequence: TGTGCCAGCGGGACAGGGGCCTATAAGCAGTACTTC. Protein sequence: CASGTGAYKQYF.